Shown below are 18 T cell receptor beta chains from a single sample sequenced in a study of shared T cell receptors in the human thymus. Sequencing was performed with immunoSEQ multiplex PCR; in TCRdb, only in-frame clones are kept and a portion is missing. There are about 660,000 clones in the sample; approximately 87% occur only once, and about 0.0094% lies in the top ten. The same sample was also studied in work on human thymus T cells.

Input material: thymocytes. These receptors all come from a boy in the first two years of life with a congenital heart defect.

The chain carries TRBV11-2 and TRBJ1-2, with 9 bases matching TRBD1. The CDR3 consists of 17 residues. V lost 8 bases and J lost 4; bases outside the gene matches: 17. Germline lookup yields CDR1 SGHAT and CDR2 FQNNGV. The CDR3 nucleotides read TGTGCCAGCTGCCCCCGGGACAGGGAAGAAGGTAGCTATGGCTACACCTTC. This gives the protein CASCPRDREEGSYGYTF. Complete variable domain (other parts from reference TRBV11-2 and TRBJ1-2): EAGVAQSPRYKIIEKRQSVAFWCNPISGHATLYWYQQILGQGPKLLIQFQNNGVVDDSQLPKDRFSAERLKGVDSTLKIQPAKLEDSAVYLCASCPRDREEGSYGYTFGSGTRLTVV.

The chain uses TRBV29-1 and TRBJ1-1, with D perhaps TRBD1 (6 bases). Trimming left V 4 bases short and J 1 base short, with 10 bases between. CDR1 and CDR2 (germline): SQVTM, ANQGSEA. The CDR3 is made up of 13 amino acids. The DNA of the CDR3 is TGCAGCGTTGGGGGGACATCGAACACTGAAGCTTTCTTT. Its protein product is CSVGGTSNTEAFF.

This chain joins TRBV27 and TRBJ2-5; 13 bases fit TRBD2. Per germline, CDR1 MNHEY and CDR2 SMNVEV (reference sequence). V trimming: 4 bases; J trimming: 2 bases; junction bases outside the gene matches: 4. The CDR3 contains 16 residues. The CDR3 region has the DNA TGTGCCAGCAGTTCGCCGACTAGCGGGGGGCAAGAGACCCAGTACTTC. It yields the protein CASSSPTSGGQETQYF.

This clone is a singleton in its sample. The V call is TRBV6-1, the J call TRBJ1-2; 7 nucleotides line up with TRBD1. The CDR3 loop spans 13 amino acids. V lost 9 bases, J lost 4 bases, and 8 bases stayed unmatched. Germline CDR1 MNHNS, CDR2 SASEGT. The CDR3 sequence is CASHPGQTYGYTF. As DNA, the CDR3 is TGTGCCAGTCATCCGGGACAGACCTATGGCTACACCTTC.

The chain uses TRBV14 and TRBJ2-2, with TRBD2 identical over 8 bases. This CDR3 has 15 amino acids. V shed 4 bases, J shed 7 bases, and the junction held 8 bases outside the gene matches. Germline V CDR1 and CDR2: SGHDN, FVKESK. CDR3 coding DNA: TGTGCCAGCAGCCCCGGGACTAGTGTGATCGGGGAGCTGTTTTTT. This sequence encodes CASSPGTSVIGELFF.

The chain combines TRBV6-5 with TRBJ1-1, with unresolved D. Trimming removed 5 bases from V and 0 bases from J, with 13 bases in between. The CDR3 covers 15 residues. CDR1 is MNHEY, CDR2 SVGAGI, per germline. CDR3 nucleotides: TGTGCCAGCAGTCCCCGGGGAAGAGTGAACACTGAAGCTTTCTTT. Translation: CASSPRGRVNTEAFF.

The V gene is TRBV7-2, the J gene TRBJ2-1, with 8 bases that match TRBD2. The V and J ends lost 5 bases and 5 bases, in that order; junction bases with no gene match: 11. The CDR3 loop spans 16 amino acids. CDR1 is SGHTA and CDR2 is FQGNSA in the germline V gene. The CDR3 sequence is CASSPSGSGDDNEQFF. For the CDR3, the DNA is TGTGCCAGCAGCCCTTCGGGTAGCGGGGACGACAATGAGCAGTTCTTC.

The chain recombines TRBV7-8 with TRBJ1-4; 10 nucleotides line up with TRBD1. The CDR3 sequence is 18 residues long. J lost 8 bases, V lost 2 bases, and 14 bases had no gene match. Germline V lookup: CDR1 SGHVS, CDR2 FQNEAQ. CDR3 amino acids: CASSLPRDRGLRGEKLFF. The CDR3 coding sequence is TGTGCCAGCAGCTTACCCCGGGACAGGGGACTTAGGGGGGAAAAACTGTTTTTT.

The rearrangement links TRBV7-9 to TRBJ1-5; a weak D match, TRBD1 (5 bases). The CDR3 extends over 13 amino acids. Germline CDR1 is SEHNR and CDR2 is FQNEAQ (reference sequence). V gave up 5 bases and J gave up 5 bases, with 10 bases separating them. The CDR3 bases are TGTGCCAGCAGCACCGACAGCCATCAGCCCCAGCATTTT. Amino acid sequence: CASSTDSHQPQHF.

The chain employs TRBV7-9 and TRBJ2-1; 9 positions agree with TRBD2. V trimming: 1 base; J trimming: 6 bases; junction bases outside the gene matches: 10. The CDR3 spans 17 residues. CDR1 is SEHNR, CDR2 FQNEAQ, per germline (reference sequence). The CDR3 bases are TGTGCCAGCAGCTTAGGATGGATTAGCGGGAGCATCAATGAGCAGTTCTTC. Translation: CASSLGWISGSINEQFF.

The table lists this clone with a count of one. This sequence joins TRBV18 and TRBJ2-2, with TRBD2 matching over 7 bases. V shed 2 bases and J 0 bases; nucleotides not matched to a gene: 6. Germline loops: CDR1 KGHSH, CDR2 LQKENI. The CDR3 length is 17 residues. CDR3 in amino acids: CASSPYPGGTNTGELFF. CDR3 nucleotides: TGTGCCAGCTCACCATACCCGGGGGGTACGAACACCGGGGAGCTGTTTTTT.

This chain joins TRBV4-3 and TRBJ2-2; D unresolved. Trimming removed 0 bases from V and 5 bases from J, with 10 bases in between. The germline gives CDR1 LGHNA, CDR2 YSLEER. The length of the CDR3 is 15 residues. CDR3 nucleotide sequence: TGCGCCAGCAGCCAAGATCATGCGGATACCGGGGAGCTGTTTTTT. Translating it yields CASSQDHADTGELFF.

V is TRBV15 and J is TRBJ2-4, with D possibly TRBD1 on 5 matching bases. The length of the CDR3 is 15 residues. The germline V gene encodes CDR1 LNHNV and CDR2 YYDKDF (reference sequence). V was cut by 0 bases and J by 7 bases, with 13 bases left in between. CDR3 sequence (DNA): TGTGCCACCAGCAGAGATTACTCAGGGTCGAACATTCAGTACTTC. As protein: CATSRDYSGSNIQYF. The full variable domain, in which reference TRBV15 and TRBJ2-4 provide the parts outside the CDR3, is DAMVIQNPRYQVTQFGKPVTLSCSQTLNHNVMYWYQQKSSQAPKLLFHYYDKDFNNEADTPDNFQSRRPNTSFCFLDIRSPGLGDTAMYLCATSRDYSGSNIQYFGAGTRLSVL.

This rearrangement joins TRBV7-8 to TRBJ1-5; 9 bases are shared with TRBD1. V lost 5 bases and J lost 5; bases outside the gene matches: 10. The CDR3 consists of 16 residues. The V gene's germline CDR1 is SGHVS and CDR2 FQNEAQ. The CDR3 loop reads CASSVTGTGFDQPQHF. CDR3 nucleotides: TGTGCCAGCAGCGTAACCGGGACAGGGTTCGATCAGCCCCAGCATTTT.

The V call is TRBV6-5, the J call TRBJ1-2; D is ambiguous. The CDR3 sequence is 14 residues long. V lost 2 bases to trimming and J lost 2 bases, with 9 bases between them. Germline V lookup: CDR1 MNHEY, CDR2 SVGAGI. This CDR3 reads CASSYATANYGYTF. In nucleotides, the CDR3 is TGTGCCAGCAGTTACGCCACTGCAAACTATGGCTACACCTTC.

The gene calls are TRBV5-1 and TRBJ2-1, with D uncertain. Germline values: CDR1 SGHRS, CDR2 YFSETQ. V was cut by 4 bases and J by 8 bases, with 13 bases left in between. The CDR3 extends over 13 amino acids. The CDR3 loop is CASSPFRRDEQFF. The CDR3 DNA reads as TGCGCCAGCAGCCCTTTTCGTCGAGATGAGCAGTTCTTC.

V gene TRBV11-2 combines with J gene TRBJ1-5, with a tentative D call TRBD1 (5 bases). The CDR3 covers 14 residues. The ends were cut back, 5 bases at V and 1 base at J, with 9 bases in the middle. CDR1 is SGHAT, CDR2 FQNNGV, per germline. CDR3 protein: CASSLGQSNQPQHF. CDR3 DNA: TGTGCCAGCAGCCTTGGACAAAGCAATCAGCCCCAGCATTTT.

The chain recombines TRBV29-1 with TRBJ2-2, with a tentative D call TRBD2 (6 bases). Germline CDR1 reads SQVTM; CDR2 reads ANQGSEA. The V end was cut by 4 bases, the J end by 4 bases, with 16 bases between. This CDR3 is built from 15 residues. The CDR3: CSVAAPGTSTGELFF. CDR3 nucleotide sequence: TGCAGCGTTGCCGCCCCCGGGACTTCCACCGGGGAGCTGTTTTTT.